The clone carrying this T cell receptor (beta chain) was observed a handful of times. Its antigen is undetermined. This record belongs to a study of vaccination and CD4 T cells after COVID-19. Looking at the study overall: After nasal swab PCR-confirmed SARS-CoV-2, 8 to 10 convalescents had mild disease and one severe.

J gave up 0 bases and V 3 bases, and 7 bases lay outside the gene matches. The CDR3 is 18 residues long. The V gene's germline CDR1 is MDHEN and CDR2 SYDVKM. Study findings and constraints: Data came from relatively few convalescent patients and lacked early post-infection timepoints.

The Oncomine TCR Beta short-read assay was applied to DNA of cultured CD4+ T cells. TCRdb re-analysed the PCR reads in MiXCR, keeping a single row per CDR3 protein. The sample consists of about 26,000 distinct CDR3 sequences, about 40% of them appearing once. As to time point: late sampling 161 to 241 days after vaccination in three convalescent patients. Treatment of the sample: approximately nine-day PBMC culture with coronavirus spike peptide pools or control peptides (ViraFEST assay). In the ViraFEST assay, peptide-pool expansion preceded TCR sequencing of expanded clonotypes. The V and J genes are TRBV28 and TRBJ2-6, with 8 bases lining up with TRBD1. The source is a human donor who had recovered from COVID-19. This sample comprised CD4+ T cells from blood, cultured in vitro, obtained about 7 months after SARS-CoV-2 vaccination. Written as DNA, the CDR3 is TGTGCCAGCAGTTTCCTGGGACAGGCTAACTCTGGGGCCAACGTCCTGACTTTC. This sequence encodes CASSFLGQANSGANVLTF.